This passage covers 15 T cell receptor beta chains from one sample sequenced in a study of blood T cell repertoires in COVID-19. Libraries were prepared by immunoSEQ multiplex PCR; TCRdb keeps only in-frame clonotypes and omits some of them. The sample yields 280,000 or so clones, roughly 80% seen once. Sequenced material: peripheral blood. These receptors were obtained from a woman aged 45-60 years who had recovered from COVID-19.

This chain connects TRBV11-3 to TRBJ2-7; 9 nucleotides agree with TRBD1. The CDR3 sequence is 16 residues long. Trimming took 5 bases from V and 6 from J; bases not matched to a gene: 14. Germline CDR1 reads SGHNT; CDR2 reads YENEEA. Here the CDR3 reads CASSATPGQGTIEQYF. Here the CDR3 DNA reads TGTGCCAGCAGCGCAACACCGGGACAGGGAACTATCGAGCAGTACTTC.

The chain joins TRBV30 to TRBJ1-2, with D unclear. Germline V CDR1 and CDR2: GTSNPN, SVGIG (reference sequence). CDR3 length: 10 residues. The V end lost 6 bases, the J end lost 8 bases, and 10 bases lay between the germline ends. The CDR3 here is CACAMRGYTF. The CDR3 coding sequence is TGTGCCTGCGCGATGCGAGGCTACACCTTC.

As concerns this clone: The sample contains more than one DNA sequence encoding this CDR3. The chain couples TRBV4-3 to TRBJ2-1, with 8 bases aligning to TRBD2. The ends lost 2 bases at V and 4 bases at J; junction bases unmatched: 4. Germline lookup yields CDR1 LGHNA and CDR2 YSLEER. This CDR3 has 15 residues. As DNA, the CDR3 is TGCGCCAGCAGCCAACCCTCGGGGGGGTACAATGAGCAGTTCTTC. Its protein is CASSQPSGGYNEQFF.

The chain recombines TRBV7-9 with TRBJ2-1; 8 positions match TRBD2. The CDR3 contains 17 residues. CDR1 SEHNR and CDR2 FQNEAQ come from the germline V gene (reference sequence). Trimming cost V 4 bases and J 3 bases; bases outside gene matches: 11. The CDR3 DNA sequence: TGTGCCAGCAGCTCCGCGGGGGGAATCAGATACTACAATGAGCAGTTCTTC. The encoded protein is CASSSAGGIRYYNEQFF.

As DNA, the CDR3 is TGTGCCAGCAGCCAAGAGGGGGCAAACATTCAGTACTTC. Its protein is CASSQEGANIQYF. The gene calls are TRBV3-1 (or the pseudogene TRBV3-2) and TRBJ2-4; D perhaps matches TRBD1 (6 bases). CDR1 is LGHDT and CDR2 is YNNKEL in the germline V gene (reference sequence). This CDR3 is built from 13 residues. Trimming pared 0 bases from V and 6 bases from J, leaving 6 bases between.

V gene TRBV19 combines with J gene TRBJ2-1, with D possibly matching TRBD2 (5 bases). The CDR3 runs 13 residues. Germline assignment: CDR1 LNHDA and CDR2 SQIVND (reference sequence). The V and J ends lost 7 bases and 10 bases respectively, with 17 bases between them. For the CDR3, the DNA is TGTGCCAGTATGGGCCCGATGGGCGGGGAGCAGTTCTTC. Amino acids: CASMGPMGGEQFF.

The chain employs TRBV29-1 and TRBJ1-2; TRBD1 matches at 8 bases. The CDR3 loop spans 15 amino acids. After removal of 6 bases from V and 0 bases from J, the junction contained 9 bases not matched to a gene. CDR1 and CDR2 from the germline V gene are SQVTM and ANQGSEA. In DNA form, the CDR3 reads TGCAGCGTGACCGGGACAGGAATCCCTAACTATGGCTACACCTTC. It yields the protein CSVTGTGIPNYGYTF.

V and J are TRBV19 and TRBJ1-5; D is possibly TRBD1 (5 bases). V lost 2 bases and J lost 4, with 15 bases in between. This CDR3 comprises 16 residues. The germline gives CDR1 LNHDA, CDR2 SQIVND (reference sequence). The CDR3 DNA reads TGTGCCAGTAGTATACAGGGTTTGATGGGGAATCAGCCCCAGCATTTT. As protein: CASSIQGLMGNQPQHF.

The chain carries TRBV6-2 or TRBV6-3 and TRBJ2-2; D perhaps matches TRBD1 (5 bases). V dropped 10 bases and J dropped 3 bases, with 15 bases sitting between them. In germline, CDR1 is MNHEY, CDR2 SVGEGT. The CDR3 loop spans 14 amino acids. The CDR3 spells CATSERGDTGELFF. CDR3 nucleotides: TGTGCCACCAGCGAAAGGGGCGACACCGGGGAGCTGTTTTTT.

The CDR3 bases are TGTGCCTGGAGTGGGACACCTAACTATGGCTACACCTTC. It codes for CAWSGTPNYGYTF. The rearrangement joins TRBV30 to TRBJ1-2; D possibly corresponds to TRBD1 (5 bases). Germline V lookup: CDR1 GTSNPN, CDR2 SVGIG (reference sequence). Trimming took off 1 base at V and 0 bases at J, with 6 bases between the two ends. The CDR3 has 13 residues.

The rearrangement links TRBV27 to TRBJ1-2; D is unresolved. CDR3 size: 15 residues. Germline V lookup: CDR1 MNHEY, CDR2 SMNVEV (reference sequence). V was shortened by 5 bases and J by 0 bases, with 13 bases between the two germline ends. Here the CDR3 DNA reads TGTGCCAGCAGTCCTAGACTCCCAGCTAACTATGGCTACACCTTC. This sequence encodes CASSPRLPANYGYTF.

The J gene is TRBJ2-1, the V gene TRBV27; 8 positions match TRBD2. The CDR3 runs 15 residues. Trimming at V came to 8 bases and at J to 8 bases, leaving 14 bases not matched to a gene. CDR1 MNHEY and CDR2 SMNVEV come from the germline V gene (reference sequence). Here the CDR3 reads CASGLSGSNLDEQFF. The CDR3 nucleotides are TGTGCCAGCGGCTTGAGCGGGAGTAACTTGGATGAGCAGTTCTTC.

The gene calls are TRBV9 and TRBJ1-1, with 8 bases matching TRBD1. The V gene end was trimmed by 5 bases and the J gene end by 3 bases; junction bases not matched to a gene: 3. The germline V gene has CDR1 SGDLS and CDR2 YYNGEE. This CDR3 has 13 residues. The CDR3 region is CASRTQGDTEAFF. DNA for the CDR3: TGTGCCAGCAGAACACAGGGGGACACTGAAGCTTTCTTT.

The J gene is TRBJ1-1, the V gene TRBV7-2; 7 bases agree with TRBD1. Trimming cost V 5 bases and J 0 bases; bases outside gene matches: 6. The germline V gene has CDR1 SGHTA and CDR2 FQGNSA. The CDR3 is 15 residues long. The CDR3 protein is CASSPRQGVNTEAFF. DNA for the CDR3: TGTGCCAGCAGCCCGCGACAGGGTGTGAACACTGAAGCTTTCTTT.

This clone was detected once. The CDR3, as DNA: TGTGCCAGCAGCCCGAGCGGACAGGTAGAGACTGAAGCTTTCTTT. It encodes CASSPSGQVETEAFF. The chain uses TRBV7-3 and TRBJ1-1; 7 bases are shared with TRBD1. V lost 5 bases, J lost 5 bases, and 11 bases stayed unmatched. The CDR3 totals 15 residues. Germline lookup yields CDR1 SGHTA and CDR2 FQGTGA.